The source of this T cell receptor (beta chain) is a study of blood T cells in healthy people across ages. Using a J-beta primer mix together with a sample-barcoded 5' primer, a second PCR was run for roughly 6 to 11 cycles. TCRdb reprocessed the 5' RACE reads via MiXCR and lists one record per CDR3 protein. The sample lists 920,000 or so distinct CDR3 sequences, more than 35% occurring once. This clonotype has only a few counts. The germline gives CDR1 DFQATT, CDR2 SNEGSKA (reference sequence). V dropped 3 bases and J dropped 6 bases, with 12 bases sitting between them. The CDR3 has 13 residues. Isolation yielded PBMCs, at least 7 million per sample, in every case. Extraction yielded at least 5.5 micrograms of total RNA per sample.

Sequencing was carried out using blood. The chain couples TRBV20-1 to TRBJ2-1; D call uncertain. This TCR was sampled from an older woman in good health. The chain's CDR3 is CSASGDRLNEQFF. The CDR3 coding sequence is TGCAGTGCTAGTGGTGATAGGCTCAATGAGCAGTTCTTC.